These 18 T cell receptor beta chains were sequenced from one sample in a study of blood T cell repertoires in COVID-19 (dated by TCRdb to the early 2020s). Library preparation used the immunoSEQ multiplex PCR assay. TCRdb's version of the immuneACCESS table is confined to in-frame rearrangements and falls short of the full clone set. An unresolved V gene accounts for under half of the shortfall where checked; the remainder is of unknown origin. In this sample the table shows hundreds of thousands of clones, over 75% of which occur a single time. Roughly a tenth of the sample lies in the top ten. The source material was PBMCs or T cells enriched from blood (not recorded which). These TCRs come from a middle-aged woman who had recovered from COVID-19.

This chain joins TRBV11-3 and TRBJ2-7; TRBD2 matches 7 bases. The V gene's germline CDR1 is SGHNT and CDR2 YENEEA. CDR3 length: 13 residues. V lost 5 bases, J lost 6 bases, and 7 bases stayed unmatched. DNA for the CDR3: TGTGCCAGCAGCCGCGGAGTAGCGGGCGAGCAGTACTTC. Its protein is CASSRGVAGEQYF. Together with reference TRBV11-3 and TRBJ2-7, the CDR3 gives the full variable domain: EAGVVQSPRYKIIEKKQPVAFWCNPISGHNTLYWYLQNLGQGPELLIRYENEEAVDDSQLPKDRFSAERLKGVDSTLKIQPAELGDSAVYLCASSRGVAGEQYFGPGTRLTVT.

This chain connects TRBV6-1 to TRBJ2-5, with D tentatively TRBD2 (6 bases). With 4 bases removed from V and 1 base from J, the gap between germline ends came to 16 bases. The CDR3 is made up of 16 amino acids. Per germline, CDR1 MNHNS and CDR2 SASEGT. CDR3 amino acids: CASSALSVGGQETQYF. CDR3 nucleotide sequence: TGTGCCAGCAGTGCACTCTCAGTGGGGGGCCAAGAGACCCAGTACTTC.

The genes are TRBV4-1 and TRBJ2-5, with 7 bases lining up with TRBD2. V lost 0 bases and J lost 5; bases outside the gene matches: 6. The CDR3 sequence is 15 residues long. The V gene's germline CDR1 is MGHRA and CDR2 YSYEKL. The CDR3 DNA reads as TGCGCCAGCAGCCAAGATCCGGCGGGAGCGGAGACCCAGTACTTC. This translates into CASSQDPAGAETQYF.

V and J are TRBV28 and TRBJ1-2; D remains unclear. Germline CDR1 MDHEN, CDR2 SYDVKM. Trimming stripped 6 bases from V and 5 bases from J, with 7 bases between. CDR3 length equals 11 residues. CDR3: CASSDRYGYTF. CDR3 DNA sequence: TGTGCCAGCAGCGATAGATATGGCTACACCTTC.

The chain joins TRBV5-1 to TRBJ2-1; TRBD1 is a possible D gene (5 bases). The V end was cut by 0 bases, the J end by 0 bases, with 10 bases between. Germline-derived CDR1 and CDR2 are SGHRS and YFSETQ. The CDR3 is made up of 16 amino acids. DNA for the CDR3: TGCGCCAGCAGCTTGGTGGGGCGGAGCTCCTACAATGAGCAGTTCTTC. Its translation is CASSLVGRSSYNEQFF.

The chain recombines TRBV11-3 with TRBJ1-4; TRBD1 might be the D (6 bases). With 5 bases removed from V and 2 bases from J, the gap between germline ends came to 24 bases. CDR3 length: 19 amino acids. CDR1 is SGHNT and CDR2 is YENEEA in the germline V gene. CDR3 loop: CASSPPGGAGPGTNEKLFF. DNA for the CDR3: TGTGCCAGCAGCCCTCCCGGGGGGGCGGGACCCGGTACTAATGAAAAACTGTTTTTT.

The chain is built from TRBV28 and TRBJ1-3, with D maybe TRBD1 (6 bases). Germline CDR1 reads MDHEN; CDR2 reads SYDVKM. Trimming left V 2 bases short and J 0 bases short, with 14 bases between. The CDR3 has 17 amino acids. The CDR3 region is CASSLTGTSDSGNTIYF. The CDR3 nucleotides read TGTGCCAGCAGTTTAACCGGGACATCGGACTCTGGAAACACCATATATTTT.

This sequence joins TRBV11-3 and TRBJ1-6, with D maybe TRBD1 (5 bases). Germline V gene sequence: CDR1 SGHNT, CDR2 YENEEA. The CDR3 consists of 15 residues. V lost 3 bases, J lost 5 bases, and 11 bases lay in between. CDR3 amino acids: CASSFQAGNNSPLHF. CDR3 DNA: TGTGCCAGCAGCTTTCAGGCAGGGAATAATTCACCCCTCCACTTT.

The chain's CDR3 is CASRRGGNYGYTF. In nucleotides, the CDR3 is TGTGCCAGCAGACGGGGGGGCAACTATGGCTACACCTTC. The rearrangement uses TRBV12-3 or TRBV12-4 and TRBJ1-2; possible D gene TRBD1, 6 bases. Trimming took off 6 bases at V and 2 bases at J, with 10 bases between the two ends. The CDR3 consists of 13 residues.

V gene TRBV19 combines with J gene TRBJ1-1; the match to TRBD1 covers 8 bases. The ends lost 4 bases at V and 4 bases at J; junction bases unmatched: 8. The CDR3 is 15 amino acids. CDR1 and CDR2 from the germline V gene are LNHDA and SQIVND (reference sequence). Here the CDR3 reads CASSNGQGTVTEAFF. In DNA form, the CDR3 reads TGTGCCAGTAGTAATGGACAGGGAACGGTCACTGAAGCTTTCTTT. The variable domain in full, with the rest retrieved from reference TRBV19 and TRBJ1-1, is DGGITQSPKYLFRKEGQNVTLSCEQNLNHDAMYWYRQDPGQGLRLIYYSQIVNDFQKGDIAEGYSVSREKKESFPLTVTSAQKNPTAFYLCASSNGQGTVTEAFFGQGTRLTVV.

The chain joins TRBV6-2 or TRBV6-3 to TRBJ1-4; the match to TRBD1 covers 9 bases. With 4 bases clipped from V and 7 bases from J, the junction kept 7 bases outside the gene matches. Germline-derived CDR1 and CDR2 are MNHEY and SVGEGT. The CDR3 length is 15 residues. CDR3 amino acids: CASSSTGGMFEKLFF. CDR3 nucleotides: TGTGCCAGCAGTTCCACAGGGGGCATGTTTGAAAAACTGTTTTTT.

The J gene is TRBJ2-7, the V gene TRBV4-3, with a tentative D call TRBD1 (5 bases). CDR1 LGHNA and CDR2 YSLEER come from the germline V gene. Trimming pared 1 base from V and 4 bases from J, leaving 11 bases between. The CDR3 contains 14 residues. The CDR3 coding sequence is TGCGCCAGCAGCCAAGTGGCAGGGTCATACGAGCAGTACTTC. Its protein is CASSQVAGSYEQYF.

This clone was observed once. This chain connects TRBV30 to TRBJ1-1; D is perhaps TRBD1 (5 bases). The V gene lost 8 bases and the J gene lost 5 bases, with 9 bases spanning the gap. The germline V gene encodes CDR1 GTSNPN and CDR2 SVGIG (reference sequence). The CDR3 runs 10 residues. CDR3 coding DNA: TGTGCCCCCCCAGGGACTGAAGCTTTCTTT. Encoded protein: CAPPGTEAFF. Looking up the rest from reference TRBV30 and TRBJ1-1 gives the full variable domain: SQTIHQWPATLVQPVGSPLSLECTVEGTSNPNLYWYRQAAGRGLQLLFYSVGIGQISSEVPQNLSASRPQDRQFILSSKKLLLSDSGFYLCAPPGTEAFFGQGTRLTVV.

This CDR3 reads CSASWPILFF. The CDR3 bases are TGCAGTGCTAGTTGGCCGATACTGTTTTTT. The chain carries TRBV20-1 and TRBJ1-4; D is unresolved. The CDR3 sequence is 10 residues long. Trimming cost V 3 bases and J 13 bases, with 9 bases left between them. CDR1 DFQATT and CDR2 SNEGSKA come from the germline V gene (reference sequence).

The DNA for the CDR3 is TGTGCCAGCACCTCGGTTCGGGGGACCTACGAGCAGTACTTC. This gives the protein CASTSVRGTYEQYF. The rearrangement uses TRBV27 and TRBJ2-7, with D possibly TRBD2 on 6 matching bases. Germline V gene lookup returns CDR1 MNHEY and CDR2 SMNVEV (reference sequence). Trimming removed 7 bases at V and 2 bases at J, with 15 bases between. The CDR3 spans 14 residues.

The gene calls are TRBV5-1 and TRBJ1-5; TRBD1 agrees at 10 bases. Trimming removed 0 bases from V and 7 bases from J; junction bases left unmatched: 7. CDR1 SGHRS and CDR2 YFSETQ come from the germline V gene. The CDR3 consists of 16 residues. CDR3 nucleotide sequence: TGCGCCAGCAGCTTGGCCGGACAGGGGGAAGGACAGCCCCAGCATTTT. Amino acid sequence: CASSLAGQGEGQPQHF.

J is TRBJ2-7 and V is TRBV4-3; 7 bases agree with TRBD1. After removal of 0 bases from V and 4 bases from J, the junction contained 6 bases not matched to a gene. The germline CDR1 and CDR2 sequences are LGHNA and YSLEER. The CDR3 extends over 15 amino acids. Written as DNA, the CDR3 is TGCGCCAGCAGCCAAGATCCAGCGACAGGGTACGAGCAGTACTTC. It encodes CASSQDPATGYEQYF.

The CDR3 region is CASSLLGAEAFF. Here the CDR3 DNA reads TGTGCCAGCAGCTTACTGGGCGCTGAAGCTTTCTTT. This sequence joins TRBV7-9 and TRBJ1-1; no clear D. Germline V gene data show CDR1 as SEHNR and CDR2 as FQNEAQ (reference sequence). The CDR3 contains 12 residues. V was pared by 2 bases and J by 6 bases, with 7 bases between. Together with reference TRBV7-9 and TRBJ1-1, the CDR3 gives the full variable domain: DTGVSQNPRHKITKRGQNVTFRCDPISEHNRLYWYRQTLGQGPEFLTYFQNEAQLEKSRLLSDRFSAERPKGSFSTLEIQRTEQGDSAMYLCASSLLGAEAFFGQGTRLTVV.